These T cell receptor beta chains were read from a single sample in a study of blood T cell repertoires in COVID-19. Clones were sequenced by immunoSEQ multiplex PCR, and TCRdb holds only the in-frame ones, with some missing. The data show roughly 200,000 clones, about 86% seen once. Sequenced sample: peripheral blood. The receptors derive from a man aged 55 to 70 who had recovered from COVID-19. Each CDR3 is given with its conserved first and last residue. Each record gives: V gene, J gene, D gene, clone size, CDR3 protein, CDR3 DNA. The D gene is left open where the match is weak. Only part of the rows carry a size: once, few, many, or a class if the clone is expanded.

v_gene: TRBV2; j_gene: TRBJ2-3; d_gene: -; abundance: -; CDR3aa: CASSGRSGSTDTQYF; CDR3nt: TGTGCCAGCAGTGGTAGGTCAGGGAGCACAGATACGCAGTATTTT
v_gene: TRBV13; j_gene: TRBJ1-4; d_gene: -; abundance: -; CDR3aa: CASSSSNGANEKLFF; CDR3nt: TGTGCCAGCAGCTCCTCGAACGGAGCTAATGAAAAACTGTTTTTT
v_gene: TRBV6-2/TRBV6-3; j_gene: TRBJ2-7; d_gene: -; abundance: -; CDR3aa: CASSSVNTYEQYF; CDR3nt: TGTGCCAGCAGTTCAGTAAACACCTACGAGCAGTACTTC
v_gene: TRBV10-2; j_gene: TRBJ1-6; d_gene: -; abundance: few; CDR3aa: CASRWTYNSPLHF; CDR3nt: TGCGCCAGCAGGTGGACTTATAATTCACCCCTCCACTTT
v_gene: TRBV4-2; j_gene: TRBJ2-2; d_gene: -; abundance: -; CDR3aa: CASCPEDLPPGELFF; CDR3nt: TGTGCCAGCTGCCCAGAGGACTTACCTCCCGGGGAGCTGTTTTTT
v_gene: TRBV19; j_gene: TRBJ1-2; d_gene: -; abundance: -; CDR3aa: CASAEMDYGYTF; CDR3nt: TGTGCCAGTGCAGAAATGGACTATGGCTACACCTTC
v_gene: TRBV7-9; j_gene: TRBJ2-3; d_gene: TRBD1; abundance: once; CDR3aa: CASSRDRSTDTQYF; CDR3nt: TGTGCCAGCAGCAGGGACAGAAGCACAGATACGCAGTATTTT
v_gene: TRBV2; j_gene: TRBJ1-6; d_gene: -; abundance: -; CDR3aa: CASRAAGPRSSPLHF; CDR3nt: TGTGCCAGCAGAGCGGCCGGACCCCGGAGTTCACCCCTCCACTTT
v_gene: TRBV12-3/TRBV12-4; j_gene: TRBJ1-6; d_gene: -; abundance: -; CDR3aa: CASSLSGNSPLHF; CDR3nt: TGTGCCAGCAGTTTGAGTGGTAATTCACCCCTCCACTTT
v_gene: TRBV19; j_gene: TRBJ1-4; d_gene: TRBD1; abundance: -; CDR3aa: CASAPGQGTVKLFF; CDR3nt: TGTGCCAGCGCGCCGGGACAGGGAACAGTAAAACTGTTTTTT
v_gene: TRBV7-6; j_gene: TRBJ1-5; d_gene: -; abundance: -; CDR3aa: CASSLREGINQPQHF; CDR3nt: TGTGCCAGCAGCCTCCGGGAGGGAATAAATCAGCCCCAGCATTTT
v_gene: TRBV5-1; j_gene: TRBJ2-7; d_gene: TRBD1; abundance: -; CDR3aa: CASSSRDSRDEQYF; CDR3nt: TGCGCCAGCAGCTCCCGGGACAGTCGCGACGAGCAGTACTTC
v_gene: TRBV29-1; j_gene: TRBJ2-3; d_gene: TRBD1; abundance: -; CDR3aa: CSVLRGQGVDTQYF; CDR3nt: TGCAGCGTTCTGAGGGGACAGGGTGTAGATACGCAGTATTTT
v_gene: TRBV3-1/TRBV3-2; j_gene: TRBJ2-3; d_gene: TRBD2; abundance: -; CDR3aa: CASSQGLRTDTQYF; CDR3nt: TGTGCCAGCAGCCAGGGACTACGCACAGATACGCAGTATTTT
v_gene: TRBV28; j_gene: TRBJ1-4; d_gene: TRBD1; abundance: -; CDR3aa: CASSFGTGLEKLFF; CDR3nt: TGTGCCAGCAGTTTTGGGACAGGTCTGGAAAAACTGTTTTTT
v_gene: TRBV28; j_gene: TRBJ1-6; d_gene: -; abundance: -; CDR3aa: CALEGAKNSPLHF; CDR3nt: TGTGCTCTCGAAGGGGCCAAGAATTCACCCCTCCACTTT
v_gene: TRBV30; j_gene: TRBJ1-5; d_gene: -; abundance: -; CDR3aa: CAWSDRRGNSNQPQHF; CDR3nt: TGTGCCTGGAGCGACAGAAGGGGCAATAGCAATCAGCCCCAGCATTTT
v_gene: TRBV9; j_gene: TRBJ2-1; d_gene: -; abundance: once; CDR3aa: CASSLTDRDNEQFF; CDR3nt: TGTGCCAGCAGTTTAACCGACAGAGACAATGAGCAGTTCTTC
v_gene: TRBV9; j_gene: TRBJ1-1; d_gene: TRBD1; abundance: -; CDR3aa: CASSQTGLGETEAFF; CDR3nt: TGTGCCAGCAGCCAGACAGGGCTTGGCGAGACTGAAGCTTTCTTT
v_gene: TRBV10-3; j_gene: TRBJ2-1; d_gene: TRBD1; abundance: -; CDR3aa: CAISNRGNEQFF; CDR3nt: TGTGCCATCAGTAACAGGGGTAATGAGCAGTTCTTC
v_gene: TRBV6-5; j_gene: TRBJ1-1; d_gene: TRBD1; abundance: -; CDR3aa: CASRARQGSTEAFF; CDR3nt: TGTGCCAGCAGGGCTAGACAGGGAAGCACTGAAGCTTTCTTT
v_gene: TRBV4-2; j_gene: TRBJ1-2; d_gene: TRBD1; abundance: -; CDR3aa: CASSQGTGGYGYTF; CDR3nt: TGTGCCAGCAGCCAAGGGACAGGGGGCTATGGCTACACCTTC
v_gene: TRBV18; j_gene: TRBJ2-1; d_gene: TRBD2; abundance: once; CDR3aa: CASSPPSSGGSEQFF; CDR3nt: TGTGCCAGCTCACCACCCTCTAGCGGGGGAAGTGAGCAGTTCTTC
v_gene: TRBV7-7; j_gene: TRBJ1-4; d_gene: TRBD1; abundance: -; CDR3aa: CASSLGTGSEKLFF; CDR3nt: TGTGCCAGCAGCTTGGGGACAGGAAGCGAAAAACTGTTTTTT